These 7 T cell receptor beta chains originate from one sample sequenced in a study of blood T cell repertoires in COVID-19. Sequencing was performed with immunoSEQ multiplex PCR; in TCRdb, only in-frame clones are kept and a portion is missing. In the table there are about 76,000 clones, about 85% of which are singletons. Material: peripheral blood. These TCRs come from a man aged 60 to 75 with COVID-19, enrolled during active disease.

The V and J genes are TRBV9 and TRBJ2-1; 9 bases align to TRBD1. V was clipped by 3 bases and J by 5 bases; unmatched bases: 3. Germline assignment: CDR1 SGDLS and CDR2 YYNGEE. The CDR3 runs 14 residues. CDR3 amino acids: CASSAGQGNNEQFF. The CDR3 region has the DNA TGTGCCAGCAGCGCCGGACAGGGGAACAATGAGCAGTTCTTC.

The chain recombines TRBV30 with TRBJ2-7, with TRBD2 matching over 7 bases. The CDR3 is 16 residues long. Looked up from germline, CDR1 is GTSNPN and CDR2 is SVGIG (reference sequence). Germline trimming cut 0 bases from V and 0 bases from J; bases unmatched to any gene: 8. This CDR3 reads CAWSVIGPSGSYEQYF. CDR3 bases: TGTGCCTGGAGTGTAATAGGGCCTAGCGGCTCCTACGAGCAGTACTTC.

This chain uses TRBV5-5 with TRBJ1-6; D remains unclear. The V end lost 1 base, the J end lost 0 bases, and 14 bases lay between the germline ends. In germline, CDR1 is SGHKS, CDR2 YYEKEE (reference sequence). CDR3 length equals 18 residues. CDR3 nucleotides: TGTGCCAGCAGCTTGTTGCTCCAAACGAGCTCCTATAATTCACCCCTCCACTTT. It translates to CASSLLLQTSSYNSPLHF.

The chain couples TRBV29-1 to TRBJ1-1, with 7 bases lining up with TRBD1. Trimming cost V 5 bases and J 6 bases; bases outside gene matches: 9. The CDR3 covers 13 residues. Germline V gives CDR1 SQVTM, CDR2 ANQGSEA. CDR3 coding DNA: TGCAGCGTTCCGGACAGGAAGGGAGCTGAAGCTTTCTTT. Its translation: CSVPDRKGAEAFF.

The genes are TRBV7-6 and TRBJ2-3; tentative D call: TRBD2 (7 bases). There are 17 residues in the CDR3. CDR1 and CDR2 (germline): SGHVS, FNYEAQ. Deletions cut 5 bases from V and 2 bases from J, with 20 bases between. The CDR3 is CASSHGGGSDATDTQYF. The CDR3 DNA follows: TGTGCCAGCAGCCATGGGGGCGGGAGCGATGCCACAGATACGCAGTATTTT.

The chain joins TRBV28 to TRBJ1-5; no definite D call. The germline CDR1 and CDR2 sequences are MDHEN and SYDVKM. This CDR3 spans 13 amino acids. The germline V and J ends were trimmed by 7 bases and 7 bases, with 14 bases remaining between them. The CDR3 here is CASNTPGGQPQHF. The CDR3 bases are TGTGCCAGCAACACCCCGGGTGGGCAGCCCCAGCATTTT.

The chain's CDR3 is CASTGTGHSYEQYF. The CDR3 region has the DNA TGTGCCAGCACGGGGACAGGGCACTCCTACGAGCAGTACTTC. This rearrangement joins TRBV2 to TRBJ2-7; 9 bases match TRBD1. The CDR3 is 14 amino acids. V was clipped by 7 bases and J by 0 bases; unmatched bases: 4. CDR1 is SNHLY, CDR2 FYNNEI, per germline.